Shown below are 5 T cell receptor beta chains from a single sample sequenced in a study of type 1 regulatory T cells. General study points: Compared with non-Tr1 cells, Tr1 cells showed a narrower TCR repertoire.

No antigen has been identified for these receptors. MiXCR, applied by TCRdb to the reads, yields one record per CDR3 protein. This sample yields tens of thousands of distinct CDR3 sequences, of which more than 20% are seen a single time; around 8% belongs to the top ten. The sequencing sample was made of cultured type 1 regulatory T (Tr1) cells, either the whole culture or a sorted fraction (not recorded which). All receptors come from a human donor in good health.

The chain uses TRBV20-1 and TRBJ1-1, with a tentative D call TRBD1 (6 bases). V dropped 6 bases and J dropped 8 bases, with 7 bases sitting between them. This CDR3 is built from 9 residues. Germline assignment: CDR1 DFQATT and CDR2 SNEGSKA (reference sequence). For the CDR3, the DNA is TGCAGTGCGACAGGCGAAGCTTTCTTT. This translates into CSATGEAFF.

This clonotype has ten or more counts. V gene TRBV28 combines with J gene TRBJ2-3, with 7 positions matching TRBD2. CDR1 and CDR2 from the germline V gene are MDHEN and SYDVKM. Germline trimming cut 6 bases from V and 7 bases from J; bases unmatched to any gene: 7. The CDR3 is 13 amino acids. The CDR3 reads CASSRLAGYTQYF. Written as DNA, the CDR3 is TGTGCCAGCAGCAGACTAGCTGGGTATACGCAGTATTTT.

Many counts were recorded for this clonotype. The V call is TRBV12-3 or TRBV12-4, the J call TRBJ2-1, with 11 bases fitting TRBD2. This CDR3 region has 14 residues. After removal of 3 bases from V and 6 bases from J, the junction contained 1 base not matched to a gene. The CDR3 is CASSLGLAANEQFF. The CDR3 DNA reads TGTGCCAGCAGTTTGGGACTAGCGGCCAATGAGCAGTTCTTC.

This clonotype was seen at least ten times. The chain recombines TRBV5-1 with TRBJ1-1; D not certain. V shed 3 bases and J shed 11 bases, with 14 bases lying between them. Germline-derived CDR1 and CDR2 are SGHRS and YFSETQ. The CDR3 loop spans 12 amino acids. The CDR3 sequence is CASSSDSTGAFF. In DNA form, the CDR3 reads TGCGCCAGCAGCTCAGACTCGACGGGGGCTTTCTTT.

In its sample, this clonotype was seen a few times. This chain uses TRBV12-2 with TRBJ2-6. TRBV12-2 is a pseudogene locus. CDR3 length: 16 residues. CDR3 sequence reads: CASRLVRCSGANVLTF. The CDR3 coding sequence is TGTGCAAGTCGCTTAGTTCGGTGTTCTGGGGCCAACGTCCTGACTTTC.